The clone carrying this T cell receptor beta chain was counted between two and nine times. The lymph nodes were axillary draining lymph nodes from breast cancer patients. TCRdb analysed the multiplex PCR reads with MiXCR anew, one entry per CDR3 protein. The sample holds about 130,000 distinct CDR3 sequences, approximately 22% seen once. The germline CDR1 and CDR2 sequences are MNHEY and SMNVEV (reference sequence). V was shortened by 6 bases and J by 2 bases, with 14 bases between the two germline ends. The CDR3 covers 15 residues. These data belong to a study of breast tumors, draining lymph nodes, adjacent tissues.

The sequence derives from a female donor with breast cancer. Some clones in this sample may be carry-over from other donors' samples. The sample consisted of axillary lymph node tissue. The chain carries TRBV27 and TRBJ2-1; D not resolved. The CDR3 nucleotides read TGTGCCAGCAGCGAGCGCCCCTGGCCCTACAATGAGCAGTTCTTC. Its protein product is CASSERPWPYNEQFF.